This TCR beta chain was identified in a study of blood T cells in healthy people across ages. Study background: Using template switching, researchers captured about one barcoded beta molecule for each two T cells.

To note about this clonotype: The antigen remains unidentified.

Extraction of total RNA produced a minimum of 5.5 micrograms from each sample. Study-wide results and limits: Roughly linearly, TCR beta diversity per million T cells fell as age increased.

Sample-barcoded 5' priming and a J-beta primer mix drove a second PCR of about 7 to 12 cycles. MiXCR was run by TCRdb on the 5' RACE reads, yielding one entry per CDR3 protein. The repertoire has more than 650,000 distinct CDR3 sequences, about a fifth of them found once; the top ten carry approximately 20%. The sequenced material came from blood. The clonotype originates from a man in his 70s in good health.

CDR3: CASSLGWTGSGNTIYF. The CDR3 DNA reads TGTGCCAGCAGTTTAGGTTGGACGGGGTCTGGAAACACCATATATTTT. The chain is built from TRBV12-3 or TRBV12-4 and TRBJ1-3; the D is unclear. With 1 base removed from V and 1 base from J, the gap between germline ends came to 11 bases. This CDR3 contains 16 residues.